This TCR beta chain originates from a study of T cell clonotyping in hematopoietic cell transplantation. The data were produced by immunoSEQ multiplex PCR, yet TCRdb's version contains in-frame clones alone and is incomplete. The sample contains fewer than 20,000 clones, more than 75% of which appear only once. The CDR3 runs 16 residues. CDR1 and CDR2 from the germline V gene are GTSNPN and SVGIG (reference sequence). V was clipped by 0 bases and J by 4 bases, with 16 bases between them. This TCR was recovered from a male patient between 60 and 69 years old who had an allogeneic stem cell transplant from a related donor, so the T cells may come from the graft donor. Some clones in this sample may be carry-over from other donors' samples. Sequences were derived from PBMCs, sampled 100 days after allogeneic stem cell transplant. The V and J genes are TRBV30 and TRBJ1-5, with D perhaps TRBD1 (5 bases). In DNA form, the CDR3 reads TGTGCCTGGAGTGTAGGATCGGGACGGGTGAATCAGCCCCAGCATTTT. Residues: CAWSVGSGRVNQPQHF.